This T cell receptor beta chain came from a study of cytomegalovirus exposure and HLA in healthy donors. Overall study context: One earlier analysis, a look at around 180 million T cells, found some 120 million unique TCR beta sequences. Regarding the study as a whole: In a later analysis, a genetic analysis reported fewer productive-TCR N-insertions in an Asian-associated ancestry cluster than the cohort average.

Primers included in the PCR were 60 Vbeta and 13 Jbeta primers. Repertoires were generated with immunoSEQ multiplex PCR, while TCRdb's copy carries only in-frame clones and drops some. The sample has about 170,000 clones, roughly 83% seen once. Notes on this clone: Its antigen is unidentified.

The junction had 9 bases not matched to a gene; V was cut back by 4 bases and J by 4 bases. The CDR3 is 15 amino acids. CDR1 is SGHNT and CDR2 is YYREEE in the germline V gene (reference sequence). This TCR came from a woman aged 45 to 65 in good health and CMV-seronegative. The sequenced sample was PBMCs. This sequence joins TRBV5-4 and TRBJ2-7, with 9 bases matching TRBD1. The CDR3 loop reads CASSPYRGQSYEQYF. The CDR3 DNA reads TGTGCCAGCAGCCCTTACAGGGGGCAGAGTTACGAGCAGTACTTC.